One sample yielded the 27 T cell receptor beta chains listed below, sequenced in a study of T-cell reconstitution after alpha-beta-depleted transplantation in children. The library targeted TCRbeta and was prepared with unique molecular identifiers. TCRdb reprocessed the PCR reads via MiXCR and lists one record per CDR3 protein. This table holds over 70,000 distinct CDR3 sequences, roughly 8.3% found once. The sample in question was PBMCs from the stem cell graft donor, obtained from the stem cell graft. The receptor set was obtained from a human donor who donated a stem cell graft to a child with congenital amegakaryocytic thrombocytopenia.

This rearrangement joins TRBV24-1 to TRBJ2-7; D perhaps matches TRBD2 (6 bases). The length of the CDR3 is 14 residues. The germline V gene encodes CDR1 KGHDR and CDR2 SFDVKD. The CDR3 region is CGASDLPGVREQYF. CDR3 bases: TGTGGCGCCAGTGATTTACCGGGAGTGAGGGAGCAGTACTTC.

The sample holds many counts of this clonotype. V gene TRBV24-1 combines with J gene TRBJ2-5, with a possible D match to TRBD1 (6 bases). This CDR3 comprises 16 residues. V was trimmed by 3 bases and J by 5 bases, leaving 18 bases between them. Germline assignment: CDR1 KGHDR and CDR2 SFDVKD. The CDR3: CATSDQQSQGPETQYF. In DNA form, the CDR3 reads TGTGCCACCAGTGATCAACAGTCACAGGGTCCGGAGACCCAGTACTTC.

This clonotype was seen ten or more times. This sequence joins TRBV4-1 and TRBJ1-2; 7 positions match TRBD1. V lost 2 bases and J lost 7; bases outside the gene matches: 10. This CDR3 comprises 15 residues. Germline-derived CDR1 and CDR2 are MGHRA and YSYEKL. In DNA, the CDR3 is TGCGCCAGCAGCCAATCCGGGACAGTTCAGGGTGGCTACACCTTC. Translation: CASSQSGTVQGGYTF.

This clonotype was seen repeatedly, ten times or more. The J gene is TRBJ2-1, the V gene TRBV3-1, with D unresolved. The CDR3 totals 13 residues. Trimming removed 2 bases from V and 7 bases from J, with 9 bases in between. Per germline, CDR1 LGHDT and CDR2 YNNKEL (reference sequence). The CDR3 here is CASSQSVSNEQFF. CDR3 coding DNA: TGTGCCAGCAGCCAATCAGTTTCGAATGAGCAGTTCTTC.

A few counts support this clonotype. The CDR3 coding sequence is TGTGCCAGCATTGCCCGACAGGGGCGATATAACTCTGGAAACACCATATATTTT. This codes for CASIARQGRYNSGNTIYF. This chain links TRBV21-1 with TRBJ1-3; the tabulated D call, TRBD1, remains unverified against the DNA. TRBV21-1 is shown as a pseudogene. This CDR3 is 18 amino acids long.

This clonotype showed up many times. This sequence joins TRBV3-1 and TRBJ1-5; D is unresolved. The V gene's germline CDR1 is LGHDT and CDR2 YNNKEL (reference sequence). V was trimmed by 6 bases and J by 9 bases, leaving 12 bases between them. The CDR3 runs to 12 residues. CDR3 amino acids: CASSGSMGPQHF. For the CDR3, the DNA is TGTGCCAGCAGTGGGTCCATGGGGCCCCAGCATTTT.

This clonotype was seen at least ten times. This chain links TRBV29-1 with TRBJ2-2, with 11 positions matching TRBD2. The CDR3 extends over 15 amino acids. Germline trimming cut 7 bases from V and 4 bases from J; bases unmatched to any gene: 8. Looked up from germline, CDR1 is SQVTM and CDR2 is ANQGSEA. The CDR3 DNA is TGCAGCGGACGGACTAGCGGGTCTAGCACCGGGGAGCTGTTTTTT. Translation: CSGRTSGSSTGELFF.

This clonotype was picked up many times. The CDR3 DNA follows: TGCAGTGCTAGAGAGAGCGGGAGGTTCCCGTTCTTC. Protein: CSARESGRFPFF. This chain links TRBV20-1 with TRBJ2-1, with 9 bases matching TRBD2. CDR1 is DFQATT, CDR2 SNEGSKA, per germline (reference sequence). The CDR3 totals 12 residues. J lost 15 bases, V lost 0 bases, and 6 bases had no gene match.

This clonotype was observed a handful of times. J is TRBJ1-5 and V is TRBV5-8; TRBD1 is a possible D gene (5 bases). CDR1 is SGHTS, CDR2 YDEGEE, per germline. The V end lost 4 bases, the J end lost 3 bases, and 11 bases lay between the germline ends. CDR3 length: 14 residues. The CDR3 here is CASSEQVFNQPQHF. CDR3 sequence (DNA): TGTGCCAGCAGCGAACAGGTGTTCAATCAGCCCCAGCATTTT.

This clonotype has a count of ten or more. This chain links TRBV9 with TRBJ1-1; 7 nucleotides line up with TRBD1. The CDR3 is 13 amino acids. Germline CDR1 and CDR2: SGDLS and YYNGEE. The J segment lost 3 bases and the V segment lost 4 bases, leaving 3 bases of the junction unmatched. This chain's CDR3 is CASSSTGHTEAFF. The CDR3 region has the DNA TGTGCCAGCAGCTCGACAGGGCACACTGAAGCTTTCTTT.

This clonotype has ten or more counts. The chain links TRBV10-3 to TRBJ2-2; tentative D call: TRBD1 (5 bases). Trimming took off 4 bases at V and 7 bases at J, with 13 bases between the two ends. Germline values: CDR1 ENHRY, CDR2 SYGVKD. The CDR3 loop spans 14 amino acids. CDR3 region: CAISVGQGYGELFF. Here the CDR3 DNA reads TGTGCCATCAGTGTGGGGCAGGGTTACGGGGAGCTGTTTTTT.

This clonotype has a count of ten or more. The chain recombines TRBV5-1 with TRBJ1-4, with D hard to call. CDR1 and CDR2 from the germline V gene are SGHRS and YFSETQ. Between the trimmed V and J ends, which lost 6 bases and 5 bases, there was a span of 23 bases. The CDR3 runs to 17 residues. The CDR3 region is CASKFGGTTGQNEKLFF. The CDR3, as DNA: TGCGCCAGCAAATTTGGAGGAACTACGGGCCAAAATGAAAAACTGTTTTTT. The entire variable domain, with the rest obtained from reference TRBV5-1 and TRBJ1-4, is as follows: KAGVTQTPRYLIKTRGQQVTLSCSPISGHRSVSWYQQTPGQGLQFLFEYFSETQRNKGNFPGRFSGRQFSNSRSEMNVSTLELGDSALYLCASKFGGTTGQNEKLFFGSGTQLSVL.

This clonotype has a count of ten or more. The CDR3, as DNA: TGTGCCAGCAGCAAAATCGAGTCAGGTACCGGGGAGCTGTTTTTT. Translated: CASSKIESGTGELFF. The genes are TRBV5-5 and TRBJ2-2; the D is unclear. This CDR3 spans 15 amino acids. V was cut by 4 bases and J by 5 bases, with 15 bases left in between. Per germline, CDR1 SGHKS and CDR2 YYEKEE (reference sequence). Full variable domain (outside the CDR3, taken from reference TRBV5-5 and TRBJ2-2): DAGVTQSPTHLIKTRGQQVTLRCSPISGHKSVSWYQQVLGQGPQFIFQYYEKEERGRGNFPDRFSARQFPNYSSELNVNALLLGDSALYLCASSKIESGTGELFFGEGSRLTVL.

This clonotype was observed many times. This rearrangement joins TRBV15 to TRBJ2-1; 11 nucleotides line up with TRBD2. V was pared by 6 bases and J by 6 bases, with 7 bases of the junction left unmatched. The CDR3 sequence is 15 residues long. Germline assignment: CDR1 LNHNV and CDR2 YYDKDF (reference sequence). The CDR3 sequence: CATRGPGLAVNEQFF. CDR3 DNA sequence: TGTGCCACCAGAGGACCGGGACTAGCGGTCAATGAGCAGTTCTTC.

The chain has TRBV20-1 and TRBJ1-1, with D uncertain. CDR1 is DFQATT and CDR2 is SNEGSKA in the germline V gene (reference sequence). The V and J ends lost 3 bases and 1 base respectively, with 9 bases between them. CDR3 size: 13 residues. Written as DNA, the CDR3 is TGCAGTGCTAGCAGTGGGTCGAACACTGAAGCTTTCTTT. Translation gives CSASSGSNTEAFF.

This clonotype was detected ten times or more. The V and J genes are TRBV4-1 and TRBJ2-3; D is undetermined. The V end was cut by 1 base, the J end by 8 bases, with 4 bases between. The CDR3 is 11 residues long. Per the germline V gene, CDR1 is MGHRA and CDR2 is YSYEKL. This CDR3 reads CASSQGGTQYF. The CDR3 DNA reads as TGCGCCAGCAGCCAAGGGGGTACGCAGTATTTT.

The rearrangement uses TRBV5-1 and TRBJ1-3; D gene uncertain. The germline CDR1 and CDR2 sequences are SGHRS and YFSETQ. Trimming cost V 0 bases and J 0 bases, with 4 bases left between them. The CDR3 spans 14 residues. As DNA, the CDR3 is TGCGCCAGCAGCTTGGTGGGCTCTGGAAACACCATATATTTT. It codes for CASSLVGSGNTIYF.

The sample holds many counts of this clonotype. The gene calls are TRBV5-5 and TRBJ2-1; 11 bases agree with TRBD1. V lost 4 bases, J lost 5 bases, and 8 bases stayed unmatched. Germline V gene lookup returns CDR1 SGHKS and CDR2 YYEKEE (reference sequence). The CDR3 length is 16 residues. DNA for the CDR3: TGTGCCAGCAGCGATACGGACAGGGGGCGAGACAATGAGCAGTTCTTC. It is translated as CASSDTDRGRDNEQFF.

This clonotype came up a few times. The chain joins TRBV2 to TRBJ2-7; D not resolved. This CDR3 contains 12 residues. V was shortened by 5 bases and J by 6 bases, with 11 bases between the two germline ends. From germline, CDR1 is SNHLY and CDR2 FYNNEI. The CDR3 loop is CASSLGFTEQYF. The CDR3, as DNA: TGTGCCAGCAGTCTAGGATTCACCGAGCAGTACTTC. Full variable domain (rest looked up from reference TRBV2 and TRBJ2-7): EPEVTQTPSHQVTQMGQEVILRCVPISNHLYFYWYRQILGQKVEFLVSFYNNEISEKSEIFDDQFSVERPDGSNFTLKIRSTKLEDSAMYFCASSLGFTEQYFGPGTRLTVT.

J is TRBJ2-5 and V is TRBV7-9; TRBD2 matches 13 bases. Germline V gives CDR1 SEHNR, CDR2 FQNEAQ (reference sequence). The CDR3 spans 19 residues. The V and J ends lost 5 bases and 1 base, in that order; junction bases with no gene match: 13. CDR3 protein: CASSDGLAGVAVGQETQYF. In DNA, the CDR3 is TGTGCCAGCAGCGATGGACTAGCGGGAGTAGCGGTCGGCCAAGAGACCCAGTACTTC.

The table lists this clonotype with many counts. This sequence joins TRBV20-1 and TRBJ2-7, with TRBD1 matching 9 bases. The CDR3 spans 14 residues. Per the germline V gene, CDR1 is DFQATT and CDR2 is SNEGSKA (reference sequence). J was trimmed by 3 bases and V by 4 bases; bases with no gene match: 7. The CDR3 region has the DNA TGCAGTGCTACTGGCGGGACAGGGTTCTACGAGCAGTACTTC. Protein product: CSATGGTGFYEQYF.

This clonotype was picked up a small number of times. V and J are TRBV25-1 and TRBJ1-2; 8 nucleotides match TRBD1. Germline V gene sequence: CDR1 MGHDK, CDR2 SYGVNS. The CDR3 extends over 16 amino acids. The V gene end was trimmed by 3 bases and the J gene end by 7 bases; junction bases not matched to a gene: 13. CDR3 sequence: CASSEAGGEAIGGYTF. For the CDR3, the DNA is TGTGCCAGCAGTGAGGCAGGGGGCGAAGCAATTGGTGGCTACACCTTC.

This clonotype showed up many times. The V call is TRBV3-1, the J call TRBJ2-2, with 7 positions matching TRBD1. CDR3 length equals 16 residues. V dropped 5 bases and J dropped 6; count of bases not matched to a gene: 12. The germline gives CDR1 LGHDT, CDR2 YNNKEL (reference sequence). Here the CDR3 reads CASSADRAVISGELFF. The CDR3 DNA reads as TGTGCCAGCAGCGCAGACAGGGCAGTTATCTCCGGGGAGCTGTTTTTT.

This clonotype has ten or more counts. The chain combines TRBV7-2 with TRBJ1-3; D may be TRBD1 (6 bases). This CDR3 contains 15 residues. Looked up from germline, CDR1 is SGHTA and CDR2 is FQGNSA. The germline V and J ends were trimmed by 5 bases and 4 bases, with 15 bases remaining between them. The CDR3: CASSPHTGSGNTIYF. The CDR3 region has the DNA TGTGCCAGCAGCCCCCACACAGGGTCCGGAAACACCATATATTTT.

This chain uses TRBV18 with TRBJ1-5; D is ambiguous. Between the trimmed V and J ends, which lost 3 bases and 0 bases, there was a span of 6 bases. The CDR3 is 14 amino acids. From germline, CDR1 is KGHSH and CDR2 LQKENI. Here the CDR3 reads CASSPFHSNQPQHF. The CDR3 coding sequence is TGTGCCAGCTCACCGTTCCATAGCAATCAGCCCCAGCATTTT.

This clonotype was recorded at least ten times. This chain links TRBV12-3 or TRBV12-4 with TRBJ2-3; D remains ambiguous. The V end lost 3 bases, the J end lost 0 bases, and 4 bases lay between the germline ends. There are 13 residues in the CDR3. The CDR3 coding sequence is TGTGCCAGCAGTTTCCGTAGCACAGATACGCAGTATTTT. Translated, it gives CASSFRSTDTQYF.

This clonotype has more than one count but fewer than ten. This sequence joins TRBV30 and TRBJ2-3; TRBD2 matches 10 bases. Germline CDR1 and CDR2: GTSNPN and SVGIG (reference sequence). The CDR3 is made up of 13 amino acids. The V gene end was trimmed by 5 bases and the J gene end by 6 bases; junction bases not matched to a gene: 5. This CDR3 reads CAWGQREGDTQYF. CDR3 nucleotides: TGTGCCTGGGGACAGCGGGAGGGGGATACGCAGTATTTT. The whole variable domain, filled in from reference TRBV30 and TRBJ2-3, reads SQTIHQWPATLVQPVGSPLSLECTVEGTSNPNLYWYRQAAGRGLQLLFYSVGIGQISSEVPQNLSASRPQDRQFILSSKKLLLSDSGFYLCAWGQREGDTQYFGPGTRLTVL.